This section outlines one T cell receptor (beta chain) sequence together with its context. The antigen remains undetermined. J was trimmed by 0 bases and V by 2 bases; bases with no gene match: 3. CDR1 is SGHRS, CDR2 YFSETQ, per germline. The CDR3 sequence is 15 residues long. The sample belongs to a study of cytomegalovirus exposure and HLA in healthy donors. Background on the study: Genotyping of 398 donors showed that 65% to 90% belonged to the Caucasian-associated ancestry cluster.

General study findings and limits: The study dropped some indistinguishable V segments, TRBV6-2 and TRBV6-3 among them.

PCR involved 60 Vbeta and 13 Jbeta primers. The method was immunoSEQ multiplex PCR; TCRdb's version includes in-frame clones alone and lacks a portion of them. The sample has around 230,000 clones, about 80% seen once; the top ten hold 1.5% to 2%. This clonotype was obtained from a male donor in good health and CMV-seronegative. The source material was PBMCs. The V gene is TRBV5-1, the J gene TRBJ1-2; 8 nucleotides match TRBD1. In DNA form, the CDR3 reads TGCGCCAGCAGCTTCCGGGACAGGACTAACTATGGCTACACCTTC. Residues: CASSFRDRTNYGYTF. Drawing the rest from reference TRBV5-1 and TRBJ1-2, the complete variable domain is KAGVTQTPRYLIKTRGQQVTLSCSPISGHRSVSWYQQTPGQGLQFLFEYFSETQRNKGNFPGRFSGRQFSNSRSEMNVSTLELGDSALYLCASSFRDRTNYGYTFGSGTRLTVV.